Listed here are 26 T cell receptor beta chains from one sample, sequenced in a study of T-cell memory formation after mild COVID-19. TCRdb independently ran MiXCR on the 5' RACE reads; one entry per CDR3 protein. The repertoire holds 35,000 to 50,000 distinct CDR3 sequences, roughly 6.6% seen once, with less than 0.95% in the top ten. The sequenced sample consisted of PBMCs or a T cell subset sorted from them (not recorded which). Receptors originate from an adult who had mild COVID-19 (a few samples of this study predate the infection). Cell type and time point are not known.

This sequence joins TRBV30 and TRBJ1-1, with no clear D. Trimming removed 0 bases at V and 1 base at J, with 6 bases between. The CDR3 contains 13 residues. Germline V gene data show CDR1 as GTSNPN and CDR2 as SVGIG (reference sequence). In DNA form, the CDR3 reads TGTGCCTGGAGTGTAGGGTCGAACACTGAAGCTTTCTTT. As protein: CAWSVGSNTEAFF.

The rearrangement uses TRBV3-1 and TRBJ1-2; the D gene is possibly TRBD1 (6 bases). CDR1 LGHDT and CDR2 YNNKEL come from the germline V gene (reference sequence). There are 14 residues in the CDR3. The V end lost 1 base, the J end lost 7 bases, and 13 bases lay between the germline ends. CDR3 DNA: TGTGCCAGCAGCCAAGGAAGAGCACAGGGTGGCTACACCTTC. This codes for CASSQGRAQGGYTF.

This clonotype was counted at least ten times. J is TRBJ2-2 and V is TRBV7-2; no definite D call. This CDR3 is 14 amino acids long. Deletions cut 5 bases from V and 5 bases from J, with 12 bases between. Germline CDR1 SGHTA, CDR2 FQGNSA. The CDR3 region has the DNA TGTGCCAGCAGCCTTCTTAGCCGGACCGGGGAGCTGTTTTTT. It specifies CASSLLSRTGELFF.

The sample holds many counts of this clonotype. The chain combines TRBV6-6 with TRBJ2-5; perhaps TRBD1 as D (6 bases). The germline V gene has CDR1 MNHNY and CDR2 SVGAGI (reference sequence). There are 14 residues in the CDR3. V gave up 0 bases and J gave up 3 bases, with 8 bases separating them. The CDR3 bases are TGTGCCAGCAGTTACTCGAACAGGGAAGAGACCCAGTACTTC. Translated: CASSYSNREETQYF.

This chain links TRBV6-1 with TRBJ2-1; perhaps TRBD2 as D (5 bases). This CDR3 contains 15 residues. V was trimmed by 4 bases and J by 5 bases, leaving 15 bases between them. Germline V gene data show CDR1 as MNHNS and CDR2 as SASEGT. The CDR3 DNA reads as TGTGCCAGCAGTGTTGGCGGAGGCCTAGACAATGAGCAGTTCTTC. Protein sequence: CASSVGGGLDNEQFF.

Judged by abundance, this clonotype is medium-sized (0.01 to 0.1%). The chain couples TRBV5-1 to TRBJ2-1, with 9 positions matching TRBD2. Germline assignment: CDR1 SGHRS and CDR2 YFSETQ. This CDR3 is 16 amino acids long. V was clipped by 0 bases and J by 10 bases; unmatched bases: 11. The CDR3 reads CASSLEGSGRRSEQFF. The CDR3 DNA sequence: TGCGCCAGCAGCTTGGAAGGTAGCGGGAGACGCAGCGAGCAGTTCTTC.

This clonotype was recorded many times. The chain links TRBV20-1 to TRBJ2-1; no definite D call. This CDR3 comprises 16 residues. Germline V gene data show CDR1 as DFQATT and CDR2 as SNEGSKA (reference sequence). The V end lost 3 bases, the J end lost 0 bases, and 15 bases lay between the germline ends. CDR3: CSASYRAVSSYNEQFF. The CDR3 nucleotides are TGCAGTGCTAGTTATAGGGCAGTCAGCTCCTACAATGAGCAGTTCTTC.

This clonotype was found many times. The chain combines TRBV5-1 with TRBJ1-1; no firm D call. The length of the CDR3 is 16 residues. Germline assignment: CDR1 SGHRS and CDR2 YFSETQ. Trimming took 6 bases from V and 6 from J, leaving 24 bases between them. The CDR3 loop is CASKQLGGGRGAEAFF. CDR3 in DNA: TGCGCCAGCAAACAGCTTGGTGGAGGGAGAGGCGCTGAAGCTTTCTTT. Full variable domain (missing parts from reference TRBV5-1 and TRBJ1-1): KAGVTQTPRYLIKTRGQQVTLSCSPISGHRSVSWYQQTPGQGLQFLFEYFSETQRNKGNFPGRFSGRQFSNSRSEMNVSTLELGDSALYLCASKQLGGGRGAEAFFGQGTRLTVV.

This clonotype was seen repeatedly, ten times or more. J is TRBJ2-5 and V is TRBV7-9; 9 nucleotides line up with TRBD1. Trimming removed 8 bases from V and 1 base from J; junction bases left unmatched: 17. The CDR3 extends over 18 amino acids. Germline values: CDR1 SEHNR, CDR2 FQNEAQ (reference sequence). CDR3 DNA sequence: TGTGCCAGCCGCGCAACCCGGGACAGGGAGGGTGGCCAAGAGACCCAGTACTTC. This translates into CASRATRDREGGQETQYF.

Ten or more counts support this clonotype. This chain joins TRBV5-1 and TRBJ1-4, with 8 positions matching TRBD1. V gave up 4 bases and J gave up 3 bases; unmatched junction bases: 5. The CDR3 totals 15 residues. The germline V gene encodes CDR1 SGHRS and CDR2 YFSETQ. The CDR3 region is CASSRAQGANEKLFF. The CDR3 DNA is TGCGCCAGCAGCCGAGCACAGGGGGCTAATGAAAAACTGTTTTTT.

This clonotype was observed a few times. The V gene is TRBV27, the J gene TRBJ1-1, with a possible D match to TRBD1 (6 bases). The CDR3 contains 13 residues. The V end lost 5 bases, the J end lost 5 bases, and 12 bases lay between the germline ends. Germline V gene data show CDR1 as MNHEY and CDR2 as SMNVEV (reference sequence). CDR3 sequence reads: CASSSRGPTEAFF. The CDR3 DNA reads TGTGCCAGCAGTAGCAGGGGTCCGACTGAAGCTTTCTTT.

This clonotype has a count of ten or more. The J gene is TRBJ1-4, the V gene TRBV3-1; a weak D match, TRBD1 (6 bases). The CDR3 totals 14 residues. The V and J ends lost 4 bases and 8 bases respectively, with 14 bases between them. The germline V gene encodes CDR1 LGHDT and CDR2 YNNKEL (reference sequence). As DNA, the CDR3 is TGTGCCAGCAGCCCGGTGGCAGGGGAGGAAAAACTGTTTTTT. Protein sequence: CASSPVAGEEKLFF.

Ten or more counts support this clonotype. This chain joins TRBV4-2 and TRBJ2-3; TRBD2 aligns across 9 bases. The CDR3 consists of 15 residues. V trimming: 1 base; J trimming: 2 bases; junction bases outside the gene matches: 1. Germline V lookup: CDR1 LGHNA, CDR2 YNFKEQ. For the CDR3, the DNA is TGTGCCAGCAGCCAAGGGACTAGCGCCACAGATACGCAGTATTTT. Its translation: CASSQGTSATDTQYF.

V gene TRBV9 combines with J gene TRBJ1-5; a possible D gene is TRBD1 (5 bases). The V and J ends lost 2 bases and 5 bases respectively, with 14 bases between them. The germline V gene has CDR1 SGDLS and CDR2 YYNGEE. The CDR3 length is 15 residues. Here the CDR3 DNA reads TGTGCCAGCAGCGTCTCAGGCGGGGGATATCAGCCCCAGCATTTT. Protein product: CASSVSGGGYQPQHF. Together with reference TRBV9 and TRBJ1-5, the CDR3 gives the full variable domain: DSGVTQTPKHLITATGQRVTLRCSPRSGDLSVYWYQQSLDQGLQFLIQYYNGEERAKGNILERFSAQQFPDLHSELNLSSLELGDSALYFCASSVSGGGYQPQHFGDGTRLSIL.

This clonotype turned up a few times. The rearrangement joins TRBV6-2 or TRBV6-3 to TRBJ1-1; possible D gene TRBD1, 6 bases. Per the germline V gene, CDR1 is MNHEY and CDR2 is SVGEGT. The V end lost 8 bases, the J end lost 1 base, and 11 bases lay between the germline ends. The CDR3 runs 13 residues. CDR3 nucleotide sequence: TGTGCCAGCGGCCACAGGGAGAACACTGAAGCTTTCTTT. This translates into CASGHRENTEAFF.

This clonotype was counted many times. J is TRBJ2-6 and V is TRBV5-1; 7 bases are a match to TRBD1. V trimming: 5 bases; J trimming: 2 bases; junction bases outside the gene matches: 10. Germline V gene sequence: CDR1 SGHRS, CDR2 YFSETQ. This CDR3 spans 17 amino acids. The CDR3 here is CASSRESTGTGANVLTF. CDR3 bases: TGCGCCAGCAGTCGCGAATCGACAGGGACTGGGGCCAACGTCCTGACTTTC.

This clonotype was found many times. The chain carries TRBV29-1 and TRBJ2-1; D is unresolved. Trimming removed 4 bases from V and 2 bases from J, with 12 bases in between. The CDR3 is made up of 14 amino acids. Germline assignment: CDR1 SQVTM and CDR2 ANQGSEA. The CDR3 nucleotides are TGCAGCGTTGTGGCGGCCACAGCCTACAATGAGCAGTTCTTC. It translates to CSVVAATAYNEQFF.

This clonotype was observed at least ten times. CDR3 loop: CAWNPEMYTGELFF. CDR3 coding DNA: TGTGCCTGGAATCCTGAAATGTACACCGGGGAGCTGTTTTTT. The rearrangement joins TRBV30 to TRBJ2-2; D not resolved. The length of the CDR3 is 14 residues. Germline CDR1 is GTSNPN and CDR2 is SVGIG (reference sequence). V lost 4 bases and J 3 bases, leaving 12 bases between the germline ends.

Many counts were recorded for this clonotype. The chain employs TRBV5-4 and TRBJ2-7; TRBD1 is a possible D gene (5 bases). The germline V and J ends were trimmed by 3 bases and 0 bases, with 16 bases remaining between them. The CDR3 length is 16 residues. In germline, CDR1 is SGHNT, CDR2 YYREEE (reference sequence). The chain's CDR3 is CASSSGRQRSSYEQYF. CDR3 bases: TGTGCCAGCAGCTCAGGCAGACAGAGGAGCTCCTACGAGCAGTACTTC.

The genes are TRBV7-2 and TRBJ1-2; 9 bases match TRBD1. This CDR3 contains 14 residues. Germline CDR1 is SGHTA and CDR2 is FQGNSA. Trimming cost V 5 bases and J 2 bases; bases outside gene matches: 3. CDR3 in amino acids: CASSPDRGNYGYTF. The DNA for the CDR3 is TGTGCCAGCAGCCCCGACAGGGGGAACTATGGCTACACCTTC.

This clonotype was recorded at least ten times. The chain combines TRBV7-2 with TRBJ2-7; TRBD1 aligns across 10 bases. Germline V gives CDR1 SGHTA, CDR2 FQGNSA. J gave up 2 bases and V 5 bases, and 0 bases lay outside the gene matches. CDR3 length: 13 amino acids. CDR3 sequence: CASSGQGAYEQYF. The CDR3 DNA sequence: TGTGCCAGCAGCGGACAGGGGGCCTACGAGCAGTACTTC.

This CDR3 is CASTSGGAAGELFF. CDR3 coding DNA: TGTGCCAGCACCAGCGGGGGGGCTGCCGGGGAGCTGTTTTTT. The chain combines TRBV7-2 with TRBJ2-2; 10 nucleotides match TRBD2. The J segment lost 6 bases and the V segment lost 7 bases, leaving 5 bases of the junction unmatched. Germline V gives CDR1 SGHTA, CDR2 FQGNSA. CDR3 size: 14 residues.

In this sample, this clonotype turned up many times. The rearrangement uses TRBV28 and TRBJ1-2, with D uncertain. Germline V gives CDR1 MDHEN, CDR2 SYDVKM. Trimming took off 3 bases at V and 2 bases at J, with 7 bases between the two ends. The CDR3 runs to 13 residues. CDR3 in DNA: TGTGCCAGCAGTTTGTTAGAAAACTATGGCTACACCTTC. Protein product: CASSLLENYGYTF.

The chain has TRBV9 and TRBJ2-5, with 7 bases aligning to TRBD2. J was trimmed by 4 bases and V by 0 bases; bases with no gene match: 6. The CDR3 length is 15 residues. Germline CDR1 SGDLS, CDR2 YYNGEE. CDR3 DNA: TGTGCCAGCAGCGTAGCGGGACTACATTCAGAGACCCAGTACTTC. It is translated as CASSVAGLHSETQYF.

This rearrangement joins TRBV7-6 to TRBJ2-7, with a tentative D call TRBD2 (5 bases). Germline lookup yields CDR1 SGHVS and CDR2 FNYEAQ. Trimming took off 5 bases at V and 0 bases at J, with 14 bases between the two ends. The CDR3 length is 15 residues. CDR3 in amino acids: CASSNWTGVSYEQYF. For the CDR3, the DNA is TGTGCCAGCAGCAACTGGACTGGAGTCTCCTACGAGCAGTACTTC.

This clonotype occurred many times. V usage is TRBV11-1 and J usage is TRBJ2-1; TRBD2 agrees at 8 bases. The CDR3 runs 15 residues. Germline-derived CDR1 and CDR2 are SGHAT and FQDESV (reference sequence). V was clipped by 5 bases and J by 7 bases; unmatched bases: 10. CDR3 amino acids: CASSPSGSRVNEQFF. Here the CDR3 DNA reads TGTGCCAGCAGCCCCAGCGGGAGTAGGGTAAATGAGCAGTTCTTC.